These T cell receptor beta chains were read from a single sample in a study of shared clonotypes between healthy human individuals. TCRdb keeps only in-frame clones here, not all; method: immunoSEQ multiplex PCR. The table records under 850,000 clones, 90% to 95% of them present only once. Material for sequencing was naive CD8+ T cells sorted from blood. These receptors all stem from a man between 25 and 39 years old in good health. Each CDR3 is given without its conserved first and last residue.

>TRBV2|15
ASSDPPHVSGLHEQY
>TRBV10-2|10
ASSDGTLEQF
>TRBV19|13
ASSIELAGLSEQY
>TRBV27|11
ASSPGQGGGYT
>TRBV27|9
ASSLGDTQY
>TRBV23-1|16
ASSQDPQDSPSTDTQY
>TRBV5-6|15
ASSFLGGLDSGNTIY
>TRBV28|13
ASSGPGLDYNEQF
>TRBV7-6|11
ASSPRGAYEQY
>TRBV5-5|12
ASSFEGQNQPQH
>TRBV7-6|13
ASSHDRGGTGELF
>TRBV7-9|11
ASMEAANYEQY
>TRBV7-8|15
ASSSLAKFANTGELF
>TRBV6-4|12
APRRQDNQETQY
>TRBV7-9|11
ASSPRTGEKLF
>TRBV6-6|13
ASSYSPEFNEKLF
>TRBV25-1|16
ASSDRGGQTSGANVLT
>TRBV29-1|15
SVDGKASGIYTDTQY
>TRBV28|12
ASSLRAVGNTIY
>TRBV9|10
ASSPGAYEQY
>TRBV7-9|13
ASSLPGQGKYEQY
>TRBV27|11
ASSSLGKDGYT
>TRBV10-3|13
AISEFPGVDDEQF